Shown below are 21 T cell receptor beta chains from a single sample sequenced in a study of CD8+ T cells in alopecia areata. Treatment reported: oral pan-JAK inhibitor, 5-10 mg twice daily. It was cDNA, reverse transcribed from extracted RNA, that served as the sequencing template. Profiling relied on immunoSEQ multiplex PCR, and the TCRdb table lists in-frame clones only, not all of them. The sample lists about 180,000 clones, around 49% occurring once. The sequencing here drew on CD8+ T cells sorted from blood, taken around week 52, from a patient treated with tofacitinib. The receptors derive from a human donor with alopecia areata.

The rearrangement links TRBV30 to TRBJ1-6; D ambiguous. The CDR3 loop spans 16 amino acids. Germline V gene sequence: CDR1 GTSNPN, CDR2 SVGIG (reference sequence). The germline V and J ends were trimmed by 2 bases and 7 bases, with 18 bases remaining between them. CDR3 region: CAWSLDGVHFNSPLHF. The CDR3 nucleotides read TGTGCCTGGAGTCTAGACGGGGTACATTTCAATTCACCCCTCCACTTT. Looking up the rest from reference TRBV30 and TRBJ1-6 gives the full variable domain: SQTIHQWPATLVQPVGSPLSLECTVEGTSNPNLYWYRQAAGRGLQLLFYSVGIGQISSEVPQNLSASRPQDRQFILSSKKLLLSDSGFYLCAWSLDGVHFNSPLHFGNGTRLTVT.

The chain couples TRBV7-8 to TRBJ2-7, with D unresolved. Per germline, CDR1 SGHVS and CDR2 FQNEAQ. This CDR3 comprises 18 residues. Trimming shortened V by 1 base and J by 0 bases, and 19 bases separated the two germline ends. The CDR3 loop reads CASSLGRVPNSASYEQYF. The CDR3 nucleotides read TGTGCCAGCAGCTTAGGGCGCGTCCCTAATTCGGCCTCCTACGAGCAGTACTTC.

This clone was detected only a few times. The chain has TRBV30 and TRBJ2-4, with TRBD2 matching 16 bases. The length of the CDR3 is 18 residues. Germline V CDR1 and CDR2: GTSNPN, SVGIG (reference sequence). V was clipped by 1 base and J by 0 bases; unmatched bases: 3. CDR3 sequence (DNA): TGTGCCTGGAGTGCCGGGACTAGCGGGGGGGTAGCCAAAAACATTCAGTACTTC. Protein product: CAWSAGTSGGVAKNIQYF.

The rearrangement joins TRBV30 to TRBJ2-7; TRBD2 might be the D (6 bases). Germline V gene lookup returns CDR1 GTSNPN and CDR2 SVGIG (reference sequence). V was shortened by 4 bases and J by 6 bases, with 13 bases between the two germline ends. The CDR3 consists of 12 residues. CDR3 amino acids: CAWTTSGVEQYF. The CDR3, as DNA: TGTGCCTGGACAACCTCGGGGGTCGAGCAGTACTTC.

The CDR3 nucleotides are TGTGCCACAGATCCCGGGTCTAGCGGGGCGTACAATGAGCAGTTCTTC. It is translated as CATDPGSSGAYNEQFF. This chain uses TRBV10-3 with TRBJ2-1; 9 bases are a match to TRBD2. In germline, CDR1 is ENHRY, CDR2 SYGVKD. The V and J ends lost 10 bases and 4 bases, in that order; junction bases with no gene match: 14. The CDR3 sequence is 16 residues long.

CDR3 loop: CAWSGVRDRGHEQYF. CDR3 in DNA: TGTGCCTGGAGCGGAGTCCGGGACAGGGGCCACGAGCAGTACTTC. The chain couples TRBV30 to TRBJ2-7, with TRBD1 matching over 10 bases. The V gene end was trimmed by 3 bases and the J gene end by 5 bases; junction bases not matched to a gene: 10. In germline, CDR1 is GTSNPN, CDR2 SVGIG (reference sequence). The CDR3 covers 15 residues.

The rearrangement joins TRBV6-5 to TRBJ1-1; D remains unclear. The CDR3 totals 16 residues. Germline V CDR1 and CDR2: MNHEY, SVGAGI. Trimming removed 1 base from V and 5 bases from J, with 17 bases in between. This CDR3 is CASSYYPSGVRTEAFF. CDR3 DNA sequence: TGTGCCAGCAGTTACTATCCATCGGGCGTGCGGACTGAAGCTTTCTTT.

This clone appeared a few times. The chain couples TRBV6-1 to TRBJ2-3; TRBD2 matches at 7 bases. V lost 3 bases and J lost 0; bases outside the gene matches: 3. CDR1 MNHNS and CDR2 SASEGT come from the germline V gene. This CDR3 region has 15 residues. Here the CDR3 reads CASSDRSGSTDTQYF. The CDR3 DNA sequence: TGTGCCAGCAGTGACCGTAGCGGGAGCACAGATACGCAGTATTTT.

This chain links TRBV13 with TRBJ2-1; TRBD2 matches 10 bases. Germline V gene lookup returns CDR1 PRHDT and CDR2 FYEKMQ (reference sequence). J gave up 6 bases and V 8 bases, and 13 bases lay outside the gene matches. The CDR3 has 16 residues. In DNA, the CDR3 is TGTGCCAGCCCAGGCCTCGGAGCGGGGGGGCCCAATGAGCAGTTCTTC. Protein: CASPGLGAGGPNEQFF.

This rearrangement joins TRBV4-1 to TRBJ2-2, with TRBD2 identical over 8 bases. The CDR3 consists of 18 residues. V shed 3 bases, J shed 6 bases, and the junction held 15 bases outside the gene matches. Germline V gene lookup returns CDR1 MGHRA and CDR2 YSYEKL. The CDR3 region is CASSHLIVPGLVSGELFF. The CDR3 nucleotides read TGCGCCAGCAGCCACTTAATAGTCCCGGGACTAGTGTCCGGGGAGCTGTTTTTT.

This chain connects TRBV6-5 to TRBJ2-7; D is perhaps TRBD1 (5 bases). The CDR3 totals 13 residues. V lost 6 bases to trimming and J lost 4 bases, with 13 bases between them. The V gene's germline CDR1 is MNHEY and CDR2 SVGAGI. The CDR3 here is CASSPGHLYEQYF. CDR3 sequence (DNA): TGTGCCAGCAGCCCCGGACACTTGTACGAGCAGTACTTC.

The chain recombines TRBV7-2 with TRBJ1-1; D perhaps matches TRBD1 (5 bases). The V end was cut by 4 bases, the J end by 4 bases, with 7 bases between. The CDR3 length is 12 residues. Per germline, CDR1 SGHTA and CDR2 FQGNSA. The CDR3 sequence is CASSSGGTEAFF. CDR3 nucleotide sequence: TGTGCCAGCAGCTCGGGGGGCACTGAAGCTTTCTTT.

This rearrangement joins TRBV5-1 to TRBJ1-1; no firm D call. Deletions cut 2 bases from V and 0 bases from J, with 8 bases between. The CDR3 runs to 14 residues. Looked up from germline, CDR1 is SGHRS and CDR2 is YFSETQ. CDR3 sequence reads: CASSLGPLNTEAFF. The CDR3 bases are TGCGCCAGCAGCTTAGGACCGTTGAACACTGAAGCTTTCTTT.

This chain connects TRBV4-2 to TRBJ2-1; D not certain. The V gene lost 0 bases and the J gene lost 8 bases, with 8 bases spanning the gap. CDR3 length: 13 residues. CDR1 and CDR2 (germline): LGHNA, YNFKEQ. The CDR3 region has the DNA TGTGCCAGCAGCCAAGAGTCCGTCTATGAGCAGTTCTTC. It translates to CASSQESVYEQFF.

In this sample, this clone turned up a few times. This chain links TRBV7-9 with TRBJ1-1; D call uncertain. CDR1 is SEHNR and CDR2 is FQNEAQ in the germline V gene (reference sequence). Trimming took off 7 bases at V and 11 bases at J, with 17 bases between the two ends. The CDR3 spans 12 residues. The chain's CDR3 is CASTSLVPPAFF. As DNA, the CDR3 is TGTGCCAGCACCAGCCTAGTCCCCCCCGCTTTCTTT.

The chain carries TRBV9 and TRBJ2-1; 10 nucleotides align to TRBD1. CDR3 size: 16 residues. Germline V gives CDR1 SGDLS, CDR2 YYNGEE. Trimming cost V 3 bases and J 4 bases; bases outside gene matches: 7. In nucleotides, the CDR3 is TGTGCCAGCAGCGGACAGGGGGCGCCGAGATACAATGAGCAGTTCTTC. Translating gives CASSGQGAPRYNEQFF.

This chain links TRBV11-2 with TRBJ1-1; no definite D call. The CDR3 loop spans 14 amino acids. Germline V CDR1 and CDR2: SGHAT, FQNNGV. V was clipped by 1 base and J by 0 bases, with 6 bases between them. CDR3 sequence (DNA): TGTGCCAGCAGCTTAGGGCAGGTGAACACTGAAGCTTTCTTT. Translation: CASSLGQVNTEAFF.

The genes are TRBV2 and TRBJ1-6; D is ambiguous. CDR3 length: 16 amino acids. Trimming took off 7 bases at V and 0 bases at J, with 13 bases between the two ends. CDR1 and CDR2 (germline): SNHLY, FYNNEI. DNA of the CDR3: TGTGCCAGCAACCCGGACGGGAGCTCCTATAATTCACCCCTCCACTTT. The encoded protein is CASNPDGSSYNSPLHF.

V usage is TRBV30 and J usage is TRBJ1-1; a possible D gene is TRBD1 (5 bases). V lost 3 bases, J lost 5 bases, and 22 bases lay in between. The CDR3 is made up of 16 amino acids. CDR1 GTSNPN and CDR2 SVGIG come from the germline V gene (reference sequence). CDR3 loop: CAWSHGVGHLGTEAFF. In DNA form, the CDR3 reads TGTGCCTGGAGCCACGGTGTTGGACACCTGGGGACTGAAGCTTTCTTT.

This chain joins TRBV9 and TRBJ1-6; D is unresolved. V was clipped by 3 bases and J by 9 bases, with 7 bases between them. CDR1 and CDR2 (germline): SGDLS, YYNGEE. The CDR3 has 12 amino acids. CDR3 region: CASSARGSPLHF. The CDR3 nucleotides are TGTGCCAGCAGCGCCCGTGGTTCACCCCTCCACTTT.

CDR3 coding DNA: TGCGCCAGCAGCTCTGACCCCACGACGGCCAACGTCCTGACTTTC. It codes for CASSSDPTTANVLTF. The chain carries TRBV5-1 and TRBJ2-6, with D unresolved. From germline, CDR1 is SGHRS and CDR2 YFSETQ. This CDR3 has 15 residues. V was trimmed by 3 bases and J by 6 bases, leaving 13 bases between them.